The 29 T cell receptor beta chains reported below all come from one sample, sequenced in a study of early T cells in non-severe SARS-CoV-2 infection. Each CDR3 protein is one row after TCRdb ran MiXCR on the 5' RACE reads. Altogether tens of thousands of distinct CDR3 sequences are present, around 6.8% being singletons, with the ten largest covering under 5%. Sequenced material: whole blood. All receptors come from an adult who was a healthcare worker with PCR-confirmed SARS-CoV-2 infection or an uninfected control (not recorded which).

This clonotype was counted many times. V and J are TRBV24-1 and TRBJ2-1, with a possible D match to TRBD2 (5 bases). This CDR3 contains 16 residues. V dropped 11 bases and J dropped 1 base, with 20 bases sitting between them. Germline CDR1 is KGHDR and CDR2 is SFDVKD. The CDR3 reads CAILYSMRESYNEQFF. CDR3 nucleotide sequence: TGTGCCATTCTCTACAGTATGAGGGAGTCCTACAATGAGCAGTTCTTC.

This clonotype has a count of ten or more. The DNA for the CDR3 is TGCAGCGTTGAAGATGTACGGGGGACAGGGGTGGCAACTAATGAAAAACTGTTTTTT. Its translation is CSVEDVRGTGVATNEKLFF. This chain connects TRBV29-1 to TRBJ1-4, with 10 bases identical to TRBD1. Germline CDR1 SQVTM, CDR2 ANQGSEA. This CDR3 spans 19 amino acids. The trim removed 0 bases at V and 0 bases at J, leaving 10 bases unmatched.

The table lists this clonotype with many counts. The CDR3 loop reads CASSLGRLRGSYGYTF. CDR3 nucleotides: TGTGCCAGCAGCTTAGGTCGCCTCAGGGGCTCCTATGGCTACACCTTC. The chain employs TRBV7-6 and TRBJ1-2, with a weak D call TRBD1 (6 bases). The CDR3 is 16 residues long. V dropped 1 base and J dropped 4 bases, with 16 bases sitting between them. Germline V lookup: CDR1 SGHVS, CDR2 FNYEAQ.

This clonotype came up many times. J is TRBJ1-1 and V is TRBV4-1; the D gene is possibly TRBD1 (5 bases). The CDR3 consists of 19 residues. V was cut by 4 bases and J by 0 bases, with 24 bases left in between. Germline CDR1 reads MGHRA; CDR2 reads YSYEKL. This CDR3 is CASSPLRVRDQNMNTEAFF. CDR3 in DNA: TGCGCCAGCAGCCCTCTCCGGGTCCGGGACCAAAACATGAACACTGAAGCTTTCTTT.

This clonotype was observed many times. The gene calls are TRBV6-2 or TRBV6-3 and TRBJ1-6, with TRBD1 as a possible D gene (5 bases). V gave up 4 bases and J gave up 9 bases, with 13 bases separating them. Germline-derived CDR1 and CDR2 are MNHEY and SVGEGT. The CDR3 has 14 amino acids. The CDR3 nucleotides read TGTGCCAGCAGTTTGGGGCCCGGCCTTTCACCCCTCCACTTT. This translates into CASSLGPGLSPLHF.

The sample holds many counts of this clonotype. The CDR3 is CASGSRGETQYF. DNA of the CDR3: TGTGCCAGCGGAAGCAGGGGAGAGACCCAGTACTTC. This rearrangement joins TRBV7-9 to TRBJ2-5; possibly TRBD1 for D (6 bases). CDR3 length equals 12 residues. V was shortened by 8 bases and J by 4 bases, with 11 bases between the two germline ends. Germline V gene sequence: CDR1 SEHNR, CDR2 FQNEAQ (reference sequence).

This clonotype was found many times. The chain joins TRBV6-6 to TRBJ1-4; tentative D call: TRBD1 (5 bases). Per the germline V gene, CDR1 is MNHNY and CDR2 is SVGAGI (reference sequence). Trimming left V 4 bases short and J 5 bases short, with 14 bases between. The CDR3 is made up of 15 amino acids. The CDR3 sequence is CASSLGPRTNEKLFF. In DNA form, the CDR3 reads TGTGCCAGCAGTTTGGGGCCGCGAACGAATGAAAAACTGTTTTTT.

The chain links TRBV12-3 or TRBV12-4 to TRBJ1-5, with 7 nucleotides matching TRBD1. There are 15 residues in the CDR3. V shed 7 bases and J 4 bases; nucleotides not matched to a gene: 10. CDR3 in DNA: TGTGCCAGCACCTGGGAGGGGGCCTCAAATCAGCCCCAGCATTTT. Its protein product is CASTWEGASNQPQHF.

This clonotype showed up many times. The V gene is TRBV19, the J gene TRBJ1-5; 7 bases align to TRBD1. Germline loops: CDR1 LNHDA, CDR2 SQIVND (reference sequence). J gave up 5 bases and V 5 bases, and 12 bases lay outside the gene matches. The length of the CDR3 is 16 residues. This chain's CDR3 is CASSAAWDRSYQPQHF. The DNA for the CDR3 is TGTGCCAGTAGTGCCGCCTGGGACAGATCCTATCAGCCCCAGCATTTT.

This clonotype was seen a handful of times. CDR3 bases: TGCGCCAGCAGTGATGAAACAGGGGGAGGCACAGATACGCAGTATTTT. The encoded protein is CASSDETGGGTDTQYF. The rearrangement links TRBV10-1 to TRBJ2-3, with TRBD1 identical over 8 bases. The junction had 6 bases not matched to a gene; V was cut back by 3 bases and J by 1 base. This CDR3 spans 16 amino acids. The germline V gene encodes CDR1 WNHNN and CDR2 SYGVQD (reference sequence).

The chain has TRBV19 and TRBJ2-3; 8 bases align to TRBD2. Per germline, CDR1 LNHDA and CDR2 SQIVND (reference sequence). Trimming took 1 base from V and 2 from J; bases not matched to a gene: 5. The length of the CDR3 is 16 residues. CDR3 coding DNA: TGTGCCAGTAGTATAGCGAGCGGGGGACCCACAGATACGCAGTATTTT. This codes for CASSIASGGPTDTQYF.

This clonotype was counted only a few times. V and J are TRBV20-1 and TRBJ2-1; weak D call: TRBD1 (6 bases). This CDR3 spans 17 amino acids. Germline values: CDR1 DFQATT, CDR2 SNEGSKA (reference sequence). V was pared by 3 bases and J by 5 bases, with 23 bases between. The CDR3 DNA reads as TGCAGTGCTAGCGGGGTTGACGGCCAGGGGACCCACAATGAGCAGTTCTTC. It codes for CSASGVDGQGTHNEQFF.

Ten or more counts support this clonotype. The chain has TRBV4-1 and TRBJ1-5; D gene unclear. Germline values: CDR1 MGHRA, CDR2 YSYEKL. Trimming cost V 2 bases and J 0 bases, with 2 bases left between them. The CDR3 contains 13 residues. CDR3: CASSQPSNQPQHF. CDR3 nucleotides: TGCGCCAGCAGCCAACCTAGCAATCAGCCCCAGCATTTT.

This chain connects TRBV19 to TRBJ2-3; D possibly matches TRBD1 or TRBD2 (5 bases each). This CDR3 has 16 amino acids. Germline V gene sequence: CDR1 LNHDA, CDR2 SQIVND (reference sequence). Trimming left V 5 bases short and J 0 bases short, with 15 bases between. The CDR3 DNA sequence: TGTGCCAGTAGTCTCCGTGGGACCACTAGCACAGATACGCAGTATTTT. Protein: CASSLRGTTSTDTQYF. The variable domain in full, completed from reference TRBV19 and TRBJ2-3, reads DGGITQSPKYLFRKEGQNVTLSCEQNLNHDAMYWYRQDPGQGLRLIYYSQIVNDFQKGDIAEGYSVSREKKESFPLTVTSAQKNPTAFYLCASSLRGTTSTDTQYFGPGTRLTVL.

The chain combines TRBV7-9 with TRBJ1-6; D gene uncertain. This CDR3 has 14 residues. CDR1 and CDR2 (germline): SEHNR, FQNEAQ (reference sequence). Trimming took off 5 bases at V and 3 bases at J, with 8 bases between the two ends. CDR3 bases: TGTGCCAGCAGCCCCGACGTCTATAATTCACCCCTCCACTTT. It yields the protein CASSPDVYNSPLHF.

The chain uses TRBV18 and TRBJ1-1; D gene unclear. Trimming shortened V by 3 bases and J by 4 bases, and 12 bases separated the two germline ends. This CDR3 is 14 amino acids long. CDR1 is KGHSH, CDR2 LQKENI, per germline. The CDR3 sequence: CASSPGGLGTEAFF. CDR3 DNA: TGTGCCAGCTCACCTGGAGGGCTGGGCACTGAAGCTTTCTTT.

This clonotype has at least ten counts. The V and J genes are TRBV18 and TRBJ1-1; D call uncertain. Trimming took off 4 bases at V and 0 bases at J, with 9 bases between the two ends. Germline CDR1 KGHSH, CDR2 LQKENI. This CDR3 is built from 14 residues. The CDR3 sequence is CASSQGPMNTEAFF. In DNA, the CDR3 is TGTGCCAGCTCACAAGGCCCCATGAACACTGAAGCTTTCTTT.

This clonotype was seen only a few times. The V and J genes are TRBV3-1 and TRBJ2-5; maybe TRBD2 (6 bases). V was clipped by 1 base and J by 5 bases, with 8 bases between them. Per germline, CDR1 LGHDT and CDR2 YNNKEL (reference sequence). The CDR3 length is 13 residues. CDR3 in amino acids: CASSQGGRETQYF. DNA of the CDR3: TGTGCCAGCAGCCAAGGGGGGAGGGAGACCCAGTACTTC.

The chain employs TRBV12-3 or TRBV12-4 and TRBJ2-3; either TRBD1 or TRBD2 may supply D (5 bases each). The CDR3 extends over 15 amino acids. V was clipped by 6 bases and J by 4 bases, with 17 bases between them. The CDR3: CASSRRDVSADTQYF. CDR3 nucleotide sequence: TGTGCCAGCAGCCGACGGGACGTTTCTGCAGATACGCAGTATTTT.

This clonotype was observed a handful of times. This chain links TRBV29-1 with TRBJ1-2; D remains ambiguous. The V gene's germline CDR1 is SQVTM and CDR2 ANQGSEA. Trimming left V 3 bases short and J 7 bases short, with 9 bases between. The CDR3 length is 11 residues. The CDR3 loop is CSVDPGAGYTF. The DNA for the CDR3 is TGCAGCGTTGACCCAGGAGCTGGCTACACCTTC.

The genes are TRBV4-1 and TRBJ1-1, with 9 bases lining up with TRBD1. The ends lost 4 bases at V and 3 bases at J; junction bases unmatched: 3. This CDR3 has 14 amino acids. CDR1 is MGHRA and CDR2 is YSYEKL in the germline V gene. The CDR3 here is CASSPGQGHTEAFF. CDR3 nucleotide sequence: TGCGCCAGCAGCCCGGGACAGGGCCACACTGAAGCTTTCTTT.

In this sample, this clonotype turned up many times. The V call is TRBV7-9, the J call TRBJ1-6; no reliable D call. V lost 3 bases, J lost 7 bases, and 13 bases lay in between. Germline CDR1 reads SEHNR; CDR2 reads FQNEAQ (reference sequence). This CDR3 is 15 amino acids long. CDR3 amino acids: CASSFREERNSPLHF. The CDR3 DNA reads as TGTGCCAGCAGCTTTAGGGAAGAGAGGAATTCACCCCTCCACTTT.

V usage is TRBV10-3 and J usage is TRBJ2-7; TRBD1 matches 9 bases. J lost 0 bases, V lost 6 bases, and 6 bases had no gene match. Germline-derived CDR1 and CDR2 are ENHRY and SYGVKD. The CDR3 contains 15 residues. The CDR3 nucleotides are TGTGCCATCAGCTCCGGGACAGGGCGCTCCTACGAGCAGTACTTC. Protein: CAISSGTGRSYEQYF.

This clonotype was counted many times. The rearrangement links TRBV5-1 to TRBJ1-1; 9 bases line up with TRBD1. Looked up from germline, CDR1 is SGHRS and CDR2 is YFSETQ. After removal of 4 bases from V and 3 bases from J, the junction contained 7 bases not matched to a gene. This CDR3 comprises 15 residues. DNA for the CDR3: TGCGCCAGCAGCAGGGGACAGGGTAGAGACACTGAAGCTTTCTTT. Translated, it gives CASSRGQGRDTEAFF.

The chain links TRBV10-3 to TRBJ2-5, with unresolved D. Trimming removed 3 bases at V and 0 bases at J, with 14 bases between. Per the germline V gene, CDR1 is ENHRY and CDR2 is SYGVKD. This CDR3 comprises 16 residues. The DNA for the CDR3 is TGTGCCATCAGTGACTCTCGGACGAGTTACCAAGAGACCCAGTACTTC. Protein: CAISDSRTSYQETQYF.

The rearrangement joins TRBV11-2 to TRBJ2-1, with TRBD2 identical over 11 bases. The germline V gene encodes CDR1 SGHAT and CDR2 FQNNGV. The J segment lost 4 bases and the V segment lost 7 bases, leaving 9 bases of the junction unmatched. The CDR3 runs to 16 residues. CDR3 region: CASIPFTSGGYNEQFF. DNA of the CDR3: TGTGCCAGCATCCCCTTTACTAGCGGGGGTTACAATGAGCAGTTCTTC.

The V gene is TRBV7-9, the J gene TRBJ1-2; no reliable D call. V lost 1 base and J 5 bases, leaving 5 bases between the germline ends. The CDR3 has 12 amino acids. The germline V gene has CDR1 SEHNR and CDR2 FQNEAQ (reference sequence). The chain's CDR3 is CASSLDRYGYTF. CDR3 bases: TGTGCCAGCAGCTTAGACAGATATGGCTACACCTTC.

This clonotype was seen many times. The V gene is TRBV3-1, the J gene TRBJ1-4; no definite D call. The length of the CDR3 is 14 residues. The germline CDR1 and CDR2 sequences are LGHDT and YNNKEL (reference sequence). V dropped 4 bases and J dropped 6 bases, with 12 bases sitting between them. In DNA, the CDR3 is TGTGCCAGCAGCCTCAGCCTCAGGCATGAAAAACTGTTTTTT. Its protein is CASSLSLRHEKLFF.

This clonotype was seen only a few times. The V gene is TRBV6-5, the J gene TRBJ2-5; no reliable D call. The germline V gene encodes CDR1 MNHEY and CDR2 SVGAGI. The germline V and J ends were trimmed by 6 bases and 4 bases, with 21 bases remaining between them. This CDR3 contains 16 residues. CDR3 in amino acids: CASRNGDSTGSETQYF. CDR3 nucleotides: TGTGCCAGCAGAAATGGGGATAGCACCGGATCAGAGACCCAGTACTTC.